The entry that follows covers one TCR beta chain sequence. As yet, its antigen is unknown. The CDR3 totals 13 residues. Germline CDR1 reads MNHNS; CDR2 reads SASEGT. The V end was cut by 0 bases, the J end by 8 bases, with 10 bases between. This sample was taken from a study of OX40 agonist ivuxolimab in advanced cancers. Study as a whole: Ivuxolimab is an agonistic anti-OX40 (CD134) antibody, and patients were treated with it. At 0.01 to 10 mg/kg, ivuxolimab was administered intravenously to patients every 2 weeks. Study-wide results and limits: At 0.1 to 3.0 mg/kg, clonal expansion of CD4+ and CD8+ blood T cells had occurred by week 6. Expanded clones belonging to CD8+ T cells outnumbered, on average, those of CD4+.

The table came from immunoSEQ multiplex PCR; TCRdb's copy has only in-frame clones and leaves some out. The sample lists under 85,000 clones; 90% to 95% were seen once. Sequencing used CD4+ or CD8+ T cells sorted from blood, obtained in a trial of the OX40 agonist ivuxolimab. The chain uses TRBV6-1 and TRBJ1-2; D possibly corresponds to TRBD1 (5 bases). This sequence was found in an adult with an advanced solid tumor such as melanoma, head and neck, liver or kidney cancer. The CDR3 DNA reads TGTGCCAGCAGTGAAGCCCGACAGCGAGGCTACACCTTC. It translates to CASSEARQRGYTF.